This TCR beta chain was obtained from a study of a mutant IDH1 vaccine in newly diagnosed glioma. Study background: Vaccination was launched 4-6 weeks after radiotherapy alone, or with temozolomide cycles. Former treatment meant radiotherapy, temozolomide, or both; the majority had gotten both.

Described time point: week 47, end of study. The study gave 300 ug of mutant IDH1 20-mer peptide per vaccine dose, with topical imiquimod. Each of the donors came in with new WHO grade 3 or 4 astrocytomas that were IDH1-mutant and ATRX-lost. There are 13 residues in the CDR3. The V end lost 0 bases, the J end lost 5 bases, and 5 bases lay between the germline ends. In germline, CDR1 is MNHNY, CDR2 SVGAGI (reference sequence). Produced via immunoSEQ multiplex PCR; TCRdb's table is partial and in-frame only. The sample lists some 40,000 clones, over 70% occurring once. This clone was counted only a few times. The antigen remains unidentified.

The V gene is TRBV6-6, the J gene TRBJ1-5; no reliable D call. The source of this sequence is a middle-aged man with glioma. The specimen comprised PBMCs, sampled from a glioma patient whose treatment included an IDH1 peptide vaccine. CDR3 residues: CASSYSEDQPQHF. The CDR3 bases are TGTGCCAGCAGTTACTCGGAGGATCAGCCCCAGCATTTT.